Presented here are 23 T cell receptor beta chains from one specimen sequenced in a study of T cell repertoires in cytomegalovirus infection. Using its own MiXCR run on the reads, TCRdb lists one record per CDR3 protein. This sample carries about 360,000 distinct CDR3 sequences, about a sixth of them seen once, and the ten largest clones take less than 9.5%. The sample taken for sequencing was PBMCs. These receptors were taken from a human donor in good health (CMV status not recorded). Some clones in this sample may be carry-over from other donors' samples.

The CDR3 loop is CAISDAGQGYEQYF. The CDR3 DNA reads TGTGCCATCAGTGACGCAGGGCAAGGCTACGAGCAGTACTTC. The chain carries TRBV10-3 and TRBJ2-7, with a weak D call TRBD1 (5 bases). Germline CDR1 is ENHRY and CDR2 is SYGVKD. The CDR3 has 14 residues. V gave up 3 bases and J gave up 3 bases, with 12 bases separating them.

At least ten counts were recorded for this clonotype. The chain combines TRBV7-2 with TRBJ2-3, with TRBD2 matching 16 bases. The germline gives CDR1 SGHTA, CDR2 FQGNSA. The CDR3 consists of 20 residues. Losses at the gene ends were 1 base for V and 5 bases for J; bases not matched to a gene: 12. The CDR3 nucleotides read TGTGCCAGCAGCTTAGTGGGGACCGGGACTAGCGGGGGGGCAATAGATACGCAGTATTTT. Translated: CASSLVGTGTSGGAIDTQYF.

This clonotype was observed a handful of times. The gene calls are TRBV5-1 and TRBJ2-5; D is unresolved. The V gene's germline CDR1 is SGHRS and CDR2 YFSETQ. V was shortened by 0 bases and J by 5 bases, with 11 bases between the two germline ends. The CDR3 runs 14 residues. As DNA, the CDR3 is TGCGCCAGCAGCTTGGAATCGTATAGGGAGACCCAGTACTTC. It encodes CASSLESYRETQYF.

This clonotype showed up many times. The chain employs TRBV28 and TRBJ1-4; 7 nucleotides line up with TRBD1. With 6 bases clipped from V and 3 bases from J, the junction kept 1 base outside the gene matches. The CDR3 runs 13 residues. Germline V gene sequence: CDR1 MDHEN, CDR2 SYDVKM. The CDR3 sequence is CASRTGSNEKLFF. The CDR3 nucleotides read TGTGCCAGCAGGACAGGGTCTAATGAAAAACTGTTTTTT.

The J gene is TRBJ1-1, the V gene TRBV11-1; D possibly corresponds to TRBD1 (5 bases). This CDR3 comprises 15 residues. V shed 1 base and J shed 4 bases, with 13 bases lying between them. Germline CDR1 and CDR2: SGHAT and FQDESV (reference sequence). Here the CDR3 DNA reads TGTGCCAGCAGCTTAGAGGTGGGGCTGAGCACTGAAGCTTTCTTT. Translated: CASSLEVGLSTEAFF.

The chain has TRBV4-2 and TRBJ1-6, with 7 nucleotides matching TRBD1. V gave up 1 base and J gave up 9 bases; unmatched junction bases: 9. The CDR3 is made up of 16 amino acids. Germline V gene sequence: CDR1 LGHNA, CDR2 YNFKEQ. The CDR3 DNA reads as TGTGCCAGCAGCCAAGGGATAGCGAACAGGGGTTCACCCCTCCACTTT. It translates to CASSQGIANRGSPLHF.

This clonotype occurred a few times. This chain joins TRBV6-6 and TRBJ2-7; the D is unclear. V was cut by 8 bases and J by 2 bases, with 19 bases left in between. Germline V CDR1 and CDR2: MNHNY, SVGAGI (reference sequence). The CDR3 has 15 residues. The CDR3 here is CASSLGPQDPYEQYF. In DNA form, the CDR3 reads TGTGCCAGCTCCCTCGGGCCGCAAGATCCCTACGAGCAGTACTTC.

Notes on this clonotype: A much larger clone sits a single nucleotide away, making a read error possible. The chain has TRBV6-8 and TRBJ2-5; 8 bases are a match to TRBD2. Trimming took 5 bases from V and 1 from J; bases not matched to a gene: 9. This CDR3 comprises 16 residues. From germline, CDR1 is MNHGY and CDR2 SAAAGT. CDR3: CASSGWGLDFQETQYF. CDR3 nucleotide sequence: TGTGCCAGCAGTGGATGGGGACTAGATTTCCAAGAGACCCAGTACTTC.

This chain connects TRBV7-9 to TRBJ2-1; D ambiguous. The CDR3 totals 9 residues. V gave up 4 bases and J gave up 14 bases, with 6 bases separating them. The germline CDR1 and CDR2 sequences are SEHNR and FQNEAQ (reference sequence). The CDR3 here is CASSSGEFF. CDR3 nucleotides: TGTGCCAGCAGCTCGGGCGAGTTCTTC. The variable domain in full, with the rest retrieved from reference TRBV7-9 and TRBJ2-1, is DTGVSQNPRHKITKRGQNVTFRCDPISEHNRLYWYRQTLGQGPEFLTYFQNEAQLEKSRLLSDRFSAERPKGSFSTLEIQRTEQGDSAMYLCASSSGEFFGPGTRLTVL.

The table lists this clonotype with many counts. The rearrangement joins TRBV7-2 to TRBJ2-1, with D uncertain. The V end was cut by 2 bases, the J end by 0 bases, with 8 bases between. CDR1 SGHTA and CDR2 FQGNSA come from the germline V gene. CDR3 length: 15 residues. CDR3 protein: CASSLTSSSYNEQFF. Written as DNA, the CDR3 is TGTGCCAGCAGCTTAACTTCCAGCTCCTACAATGAGCAGTTCTTC.

In its sample, this clonotype was seen a few times. This chain joins TRBV7-6 and TRBJ2-5, with a tentative D call TRBD2 (6 bases). There are 13 residues in the CDR3. V gave up 3 bases and J gave up 3 bases, with 8 bases separating them. CDR1 is SGHVS and CDR2 is FNYEAQ in the germline V gene. This CDR3 reads CASSFPGEETQYF. The DNA of the CDR3 is TGTGCCAGCAGCTTTCCGGGGGAAGAGACCCAGTACTTC.

V and J are TRBV4-1 and TRBJ1-2; a weak D match, TRBD1 (5 bases). Looked up from germline, CDR1 is MGHRA and CDR2 is YSYEKL. The CDR3 covers 15 residues. V was shortened by 1 base and J by 4 bases, with 13 bases between the two germline ends. CDR3 bases: TGCGCCAGCAGCCAAGTAAGGGGCGCCGGCTATGGCTACACCTTC. Its protein is CASSQVRGAGYGYTF.

This clonotype was recorded a few times. The chain employs TRBV7-9 and TRBJ2-7; weak D call: TRBD2 (6 bases). CDR3 length: 16 amino acids. The germline gives CDR1 SEHNR, CDR2 FQNEAQ (reference sequence). V gave up 4 bases and J gave up 5 bases, with 21 bases separating them. The CDR3 loop reads CASSSVDGSLMNEQYF. Written as DNA, the CDR3 is TGTGCCAGCAGCTCGGTTGACGGGAGCTTGATGAACGAGCAGTACTTC.

This clonotype was seen ten or more times. J is TRBJ2-5 and V is TRBV7-2, with D tentatively TRBD2 (5 bases). V was pared by 2 bases and J by 5 bases, with 12 bases between. Germline V CDR1 and CDR2: SGHTA, FQGNSA. CDR3 size: 14 residues. CDR3 nucleotide sequence: TGTGCCAGCAGCTTATCGGGGTTTCAGGAGACCCAGTACTTC. Translation gives CASSLSGFQETQYF.

The rearrangement uses TRBV7-9 and TRBJ1-5, with D unresolved. The CDR3 extends over 14 amino acids. V lost 5 bases and J 0 bases, leaving 8 bases between the germline ends. CDR1 is SEHNR, CDR2 FQNEAQ, per germline (reference sequence). In DNA, the CDR3 is TGTGCCAGCAGCCCATGGGATAGCAATCAGCCCCAGCATTTT. Protein product: CASSPWDSNQPQHF.

CDR3 loop: CASSQDRGSGRVYF. CDR3 bases: TGCGCCAGCAGCCAAGATCGGGGTAGCGGGAGGGTGTATTTT. V gene TRBV4-3 combines with J gene TRBJ2-3, with TRBD2 matching 11 bases. The CDR3 has 14 amino acids. Germline V gives CDR1 LGHNA, CDR2 YSLEER. V gave up 0 bases and J gave up 14 bases; unmatched junction bases: 7.

The V gene is TRBV20-1, the J gene TRBJ2-1; 7 positions match TRBD2. With V trimmed by 6 bases and J by 5 bases, 10 bases remained unmatched. The germline V gene has CDR1 DFQATT and CDR2 SNEGSKA (reference sequence). This CDR3 comprises 14 residues. The CDR3 DNA is TGCAGTGCCCTGGGACTACCCCCCCACAATGAGCAGTTCTTC. Protein: CSALGLPPHNEQFF.

The rearrangement uses TRBV12-3 or TRBV12-4 and TRBJ2-3; no reliable D call. Trimming stripped 3 bases from V and 7 bases from J, with 5 bases between. This CDR3 has 11 amino acids. CDR3 bases: TGTGCCAGCAGTTTCGGAAATACGCAGTATTTT. It translates to CASSFGNTQYF.

This clonotype was counted only a few times. This chain links TRBV20-1 with TRBJ2-3; 11 nucleotides line up with TRBD2. Germline trimming cut 5 bases from V and 1 base from J; bases unmatched to any gene: 8. Germline lookup yields CDR1 DFQATT and CDR2 SNEGSKA (reference sequence). This CDR3 has 16 residues. DNA for the CDR3: TGCAGTGCTGGACCACTAGCGGGGGCTCGCACAGATACGCAGTATTTT. This sequence encodes CSAGPLAGARTDTQYF.

Ten or more counts support this clonotype. J is TRBJ2-7 and V is TRBV28; 7 nucleotides match TRBD1. Germline-derived CDR1 and CDR2 are MDHEN and SYDVKM. The CDR3 covers 16 residues. Trimming removed 4 bases from V and 4 bases from J; junction bases left unmatched: 13. CDR3 DNA: TGTGCCAGCAGTTCGACAGGGTTTGAAACTGGATACGAGCAGTACTTC. Encoded protein: CASSSTGFETGYEQYF.

The rearrangement links TRBV5-5 to TRBJ2-1; the match to TRBD2 covers 9 bases. CDR1 and CDR2 from the germline V gene are SGHKS and YYEKEE (reference sequence). J gave up 4 bases and V 6 bases, and 8 bases lay outside the gene matches. The CDR3 runs 15 residues. In DNA, the CDR3 is TGTGCCAGCACGCGCGGGCGGGGGGGGTACAATGAGCAGTTCTTC. Translated: CASTRGRGGYNEQFF.

At least ten counts were recorded for this clonotype. V usage is TRBV19 and J usage is TRBJ1-4; D is uncertain. The CDR3 is 16 residues long. Trimming removed 6 bases at V and 2 bases at J, with 16 bases between. Germline CDR1 reads LNHDA; CDR2 reads SQIVND (reference sequence). CDR3 DNA: TGTGCCAGTAGCGACGATCGCCAGGTGACTAATGAAAAACTGTTTTTT. Translation: CASSDDRQVTNEKLFF.

This clonotype was detected ten times or more. The chain joins TRBV10-3 to TRBJ2-5; D might be TRBD1 or TRBD2, each matching 5 bases. CDR1 and CDR2 (germline): ENHRY, SYGVKD. Trimming left V 4 bases short and J 2 bases short, with 17 bases between. The CDR3 extends over 16 amino acids. The CDR3: CAISVGVGTVQETQYF. The CDR3 DNA is TGTGCCATCAGTGTTGGGGTGGGGACGGTGCAAGAGACCCAGTACTTC.